This record concerns one TCR beta chain sequence. This specimen comes from a study of cytomegalovirus exposure and HLA in healthy donors. The data were produced by immunoSEQ multiplex PCR, yet TCRdb's version contains in-frame clones alone and is incomplete. The data contain fewer than 200,000 clones, 89% of them singletons. V lost 3 bases and J 4 bases, leaving 13 bases between the germline ends. The CDR3 extends over 14 amino acids. CDR1 and CDR2 (germline): LNHNV, YYDKDF (reference sequence). The rearrangement links TRBV15 to TRBJ2-7; TRBD1 is a possible D gene (5 bases). The sequence was obtained from a woman in her late teens or twenties in good health and CMV-seropositive. Sequences were obtained from PBMCs. The CDR3 region has the DNA TGTGCCACCAGCAGGCCACAGGTCGATTACGAGCAGTACTTC. Residues: CATSRPQVDYEQYF. Looking up the rest from reference TRBV15 and TRBJ2-7 gives the full variable domain: DAMVIQNPRYQVTQFGKPVTLSCSQTLNHNVMYWYQQKSSQAPKLLFHYYDKDFNNEADTPDNFQSRRPNTSFCFLDIRSPGLGDTAMYLCATSRPQVDYEQYFGPGTRLTVT.